The next 20 T cell receptor beta chains were all read from a single sample in a study of human T cells and chemical hapten exposure. TCRdb ran MiXCR on the RACE reads and lists one entry per CDR3 protein. The profile shows about 110,000 distinct CDR3 sequences, roughly 9.6% of them singletons. As to time point: patch test 1, 2 weeks after DPC sensitization. Treatment: therapeutic diphenylcyclopropenone sensitization with weekly scalp DPC. The sample was whole blood, taken in connection with sensitization to the hapten diphenylcyclopropenone (DPC). The source of these receptors is a woman in her 40s with alopecia areata. Some clones in this sample may be carry-over from other donors' samples.

This clonotype has ten or more counts. This chain uses TRBV7-3 with TRBJ2-5, with D hard to call. The CDR3 loop spans 14 amino acids. Trimming pared 5 bases from V and 5 bases from J, leaving 15 bases between. Germline-derived CDR1 and CDR2 are SGHTA and FQGTGA. The chain's CDR3 is CASSPQAQSETQYF. CDR3 nucleotides: TGTGCCAGCAGCCCTCAAGCCCAGAGCGAGACCCAGTACTTC.

The rearrangement uses TRBV6-1 and TRBJ2-1; D remains unclear. The CDR3 has 12 residues. Trimming pared 0 bases from V and 9 bases from J, leaving 6 bases between. Germline V gene sequence: CDR1 MNHNS, CDR2 SASEGT. DNA of the CDR3: TGTGCCAGCAGTGAAGCGTGGCGTGAGCAGTTCTTC. Its translation: CASSEAWREQFF.

This clonotype was counted ten times or more. The chain has TRBV4-1 and TRBJ2-1; 10 nucleotides agree with TRBD2. Looked up from germline, CDR1 is MGHRA and CDR2 is YSYEKL. The length of the CDR3 is 13 residues. V was clipped by 7 bases and J by 6 bases; unmatched bases: 3. CDR3 coding DNA: TGCGCCAGCAAGGTAGCGGGGGGCAATGAGCAGTTCTTC. Residues: CASKVAGGNEQFF.

The chain recombines TRBV3-1 with TRBJ2-7; no clear D. Looked up from germline, CDR1 is LGHDT and CDR2 is YNNKEL (reference sequence). The germline V and J ends were trimmed by 1 base and 4 bases, with 5 bases remaining between them. The CDR3 length is 12 residues. The CDR3 spells CASSQGLYEQYF. The CDR3 bases are TGTGCCAGCAGCCAAGGTTTATACGAGCAGTACTTC.

In regard to this clonotype: Given a much more abundant clone one base away, this may be a read error. The chain couples TRBV12-3 or TRBV12-4 to TRBJ1-2; the D gene is possibly TRBD1 (6 bases). The CDR3 runs 12 residues. The DNA of the CDR3 is TGTGCCAGCAGTTCTCTCAGGGGAGGCTACATCTTC. It codes for CASSSLRGGYIF.

This clonotype occurred a few times. V usage is TRBV29-1 and J usage is TRBJ1-2; D is undetermined. Trimming took 5 bases from V and 4 from J, leaving 11 bases between them. The CDR3 runs to 12 residues. The V gene's germline CDR1 is SQVTM and CDR2 ANQGSEA. The CDR3, as DNA: TGCAGCGTTCACCACCCCGGCTATGGCTACACCTTC. Translating gives CSVHHPGYGYTF.

This clonotype came up many times. V gene TRBV27 combines with J gene TRBJ1-6; the D is unclear. The CDR3 has 14 residues. V was pared by 7 bases and J by 1 base, with 8 bases between. Germline V CDR1 and CDR2: MNHEY, SMNVEV (reference sequence). The CDR3 DNA is TGTGCCAGCATGTACTCATCCTATAATTCACCCCTCCACTTT. It specifies CASMYSSYNSPLHF.

This clonotype was detected ten times or more. The chain is built from TRBV12-3 or TRBV12-4 and TRBJ2-5; 9 bases are shared with TRBD1. The V gene end was trimmed by 5 bases and the J gene end by 4 bases; junction bases not matched to a gene: 5. This CDR3 has 14 amino acids. CDR3 protein: CASSPGTGRETQYF. CDR3 DNA sequence: TGTGCCAGCAGTCCTGGGACAGGGAGAGAGACCCAGTACTTC.

The sample holds a few counts of this clonotype. The CDR3 sequence is CASSFSFAYQGHNTEAFF. In DNA, the CDR3 is TGTGCCAGCAGTTTCTCCTTTGCCTACCAGGGACACAACACTGAAGCTTTCTTT. The V gene is TRBV27, the J gene TRBJ1-1; perhaps TRBD1 as D (6 bases). V lost 3 bases and J 2 bases, leaving 22 bases between the germline ends. Per germline, CDR1 MNHEY and CDR2 SMNVEV (reference sequence). The CDR3 sequence is 18 residues long.

This clonotype was seen only a few times. This chain connects TRBV9 to TRBJ2-6, with D possibly matching TRBD1 (5 bases). Germline V lookup: CDR1 SGDLS, CDR2 YYNGEE. V shed 2 bases and J shed 1 base, with 13 bases lying between them. This CDR3 has 17 amino acids. DNA of the CDR3: TGTGCCAGCAGCGTCCAGGCAGGGTTTTCTGGGGCCAACGTCCTGACTTTC. The encoded protein is CASSVQAGFSGANVLTF.

This clonotype was seen ten or more times. The J gene is TRBJ1-5, the V gene TRBV28; D not certain. Between the trimmed V and J ends, which lost 6 bases and 5 bases, there was a span of 17 bases. The CDR3 loop spans 15 amino acids. Germline values: CDR1 MDHEN, CDR2 SYDVKM. The chain's CDR3 is CASRIGLGDYQPQHF. Written as DNA, the CDR3 is TGTGCCAGCAGAATAGGGCTTGGCGACTATCAGCCCCAGCATTTT.

The chain couples TRBV28 to TRBJ1-1; the match to TRBD1 covers 7 bases. CDR1 is MDHEN and CDR2 is SYDVKM in the germline V gene. This CDR3 region has 15 residues. J lost 0 bases, V lost 6 bases, and 7 bases had no gene match. CDR3 region: CASRDTGALNTEAFF. The CDR3 nucleotides read TGTGCCAGCAGGGATACAGGGGCTTTGAACACTGAAGCTTTCTTT.

V usage is TRBV29-1 and J usage is TRBJ2-7; TRBD1 agrees at 8 bases. Germline loops: CDR1 SQVTM, CDR2 ANQGSEA. The CDR3 is 12 residues long. The V gene end was trimmed by 5 bases and the J gene end by 5 bases; junction bases not matched to a gene: 5. The CDR3 coding sequence is TGCAGCGTTAGACAGGGGATCCACGAGCAGTACTTC. Translation: CSVRQGIHEQYF.

The chain employs TRBV7-2 and TRBJ2-1; TRBD2 aligns across 9 bases. This CDR3 has 17 residues. After removal of 2 bases from V and 3 bases from J, the junction contained 8 bases not matched to a gene. Germline CDR1 reads SGHTA; CDR2 reads FQGNSA. Written as DNA, the CDR3 is TGTGCCAGCAGCTTAAGACGTCGCGGGGGGGTCTACAATGAGCAGTTCTTC. It codes for CASSLRRRGGVYNEQFF.

This clonotype has a count of ten or more. The chain joins TRBV21-1 to TRBJ1-3; the table's D call of TRBD1 was not tested on the DNA. TRBV21-1 is deemed a pseudogene. The CDR3 has 17 residues. The CDR3 loop reads CASGPGGRKNSGNTIYF. CDR3 bases: TGTGCCAGCGGACCAGGGGGCCGGAAAAATTCTGGAAACACCATATATTTT.

At least ten counts were recorded for this clonotype. The chain employs TRBV20-1 and TRBJ1-1; TRBD1 matches 10 bases. This CDR3 contains 15 residues. Germline V lookup: CDR1 DFQATT, CDR2 SNEGSKA (reference sequence). CDR3: CSPRGTGAVGTEAFF. The CDR3 nucleotides are TGCAGCCCCCGAGGGACAGGGGCCGTTGGCACTGAAGCTTTCTTT.

This chain connects TRBV18 to TRBJ1-3, with TRBD1 as a possible D gene (5 bases). Per germline, CDR1 KGHSH and CDR2 LQKENI. Trimming cost V 2 bases and J 0 bases, with 11 bases left between them. The CDR3 totals 16 residues. CDR3 coding DNA: TGTGCCAGCTCACCATTAGACAGATACTCTGGAAACACCATATATTTT. It translates to CASSPLDRYSGNTIYF.

The V gene is TRBV2, the J gene TRBJ2-2; TRBD2 agrees at 13 bases. Germline CDR1 reads SNHLY; CDR2 reads FYNNEI. The CDR3 loop spans 15 amino acids. V was pared by 8 bases and J by 5 bases, with 5 bases of the junction left unmatched. In DNA, the CDR3 is TGTGCCAGCCACGGACTAGCGGGGGTAACCGGGGAGCTGTTTTTT. Its translation is CASHGLAGVTGELFF.

The chain couples TRBV20-1 to TRBJ1-5; TRBD1 aligns across 11 bases. The CDR3 has 17 amino acids. V dropped 0 bases and J dropped 2; count of bases not matched to a gene: 6. CDR1 and CDR2 (germline): DFQATT, SNEGSKA (reference sequence). CDR3 protein: CSARDRLGQGGNQPQHF. For the CDR3, the DNA is TGCAGTGCTAGAGATCGTCTGGGACAGGGGGGCAATCAGCCCCAGCATTTT.

This clonotype was observed a few times. This chain connects TRBV5-6 to TRBJ1-2; D perhaps matches TRBD1 (5 bases). Trimming removed 2 bases from V and 4 bases from J, with 18 bases in between. Germline CDR1 is SGHDT and CDR2 is YYEEEE. The CDR3 has 16 amino acids. The CDR3 DNA follows: TGTGCCAGCAGCTTCGGTGTTGGTAGGGGTGGCTATGGCTACACCTTC. This encodes CASSFGVGRGGYGYTF.